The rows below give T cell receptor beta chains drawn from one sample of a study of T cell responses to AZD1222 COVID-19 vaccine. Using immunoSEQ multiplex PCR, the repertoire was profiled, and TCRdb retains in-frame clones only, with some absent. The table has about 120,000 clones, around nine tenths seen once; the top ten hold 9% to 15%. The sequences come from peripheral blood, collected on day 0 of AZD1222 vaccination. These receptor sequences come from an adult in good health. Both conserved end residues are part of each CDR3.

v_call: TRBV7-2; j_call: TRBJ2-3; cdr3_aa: CASSLLGQGGDTQYF
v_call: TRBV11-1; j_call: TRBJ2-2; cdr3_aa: CASSSYGGNTGELFF
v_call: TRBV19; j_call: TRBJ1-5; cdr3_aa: CASRSPTVLDQPQHF
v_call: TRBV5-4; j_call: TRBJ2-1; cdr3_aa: CASYPSGRSHNEQFF
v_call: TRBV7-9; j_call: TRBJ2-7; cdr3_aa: CASSRLGDASYEQYF
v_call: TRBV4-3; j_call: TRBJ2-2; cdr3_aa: CASSLTDAAHGELFF
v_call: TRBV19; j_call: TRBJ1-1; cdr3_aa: CASINREDTEAFF
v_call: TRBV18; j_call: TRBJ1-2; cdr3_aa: CASSPSEKGYGYTF
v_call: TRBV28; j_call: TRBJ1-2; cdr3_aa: CASRPGGSPEANTF
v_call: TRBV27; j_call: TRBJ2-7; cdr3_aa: CASSPPQAGEGEQYF
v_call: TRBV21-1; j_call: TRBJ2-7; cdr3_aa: CASSDNRGLYEQYF
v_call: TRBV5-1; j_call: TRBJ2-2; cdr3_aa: CASSPSGSLANTGELFF
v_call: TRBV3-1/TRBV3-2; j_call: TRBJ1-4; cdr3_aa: CASSLRDEKLFF
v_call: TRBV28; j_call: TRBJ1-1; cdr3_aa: CASSRQGGSTEAFF
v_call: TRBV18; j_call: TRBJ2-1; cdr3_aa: CASSPRDRVLAEQFF
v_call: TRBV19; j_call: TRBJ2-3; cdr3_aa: CASTLLGSFTDTQYF
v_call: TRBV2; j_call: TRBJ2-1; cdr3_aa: CASGKRESNEQFF
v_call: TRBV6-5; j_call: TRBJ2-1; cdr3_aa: CASELRVQGGNEQFF
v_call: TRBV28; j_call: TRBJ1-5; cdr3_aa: CASSLSLGRDGHF
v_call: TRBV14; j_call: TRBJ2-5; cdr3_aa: CASSRLPSSQETQYF
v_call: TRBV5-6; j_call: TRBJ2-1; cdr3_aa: CASSFWTSGNEQFF
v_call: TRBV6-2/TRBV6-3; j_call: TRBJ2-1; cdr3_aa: CASSYPIAGVNEQFF